The source of this T cell receptor (beta chain) is a study of response to subunit inactivated influenza vaccine. Notes on the study in general: The authors put forward the suggestion that each seasonal influenza vaccination may bring in only a limited number of new T cells.

As regards this clonotype: The antigen remains unidentified.

With V trimmed by 5 bases and J by 10 bases, 17 bases remained unmatched. Germline CDR1 reads SEHNR; CDR2 reads FQNEAQ (reference sequence). The CDR3 loop spans 15 amino acids. TCRdb itself ran the RT-PCR reads through MiXCR, one entry per CDR3 protein. The sample carries 800,000 or so distinct CDR3 sequences, roughly 20% recorded once. This rearrangement joins TRBV7-9 to TRBJ2-7; 7 positions match TRBD1. The sequence was collected from a man between 45 and 60 years old who received an inactivated influenza vaccine. The sequencing here drew on PBMCs from blood, taken around 5 days after vaccination. DNA for the CDR3: TGTGCCAGCAGCCTCGGATATGGGACAGCCGGGCCACAGTACTTC. Its protein product is CASSLGYGTAGPQYF.